Detailed here is one T cell receptor beta chain. This CDR3 has 16 amino acids. The V and J ends lost 3 bases and 5 bases, in that order; junction bases with no gene match: 6. CDR1 and CDR2 from the germline V gene are SGHRS and YFSETQ. The protocol was immunoSEQ multiplex PCR, while the TCRdb copy is restricted to in-frame clones and leaves out a portion. The sample lists more than 2,000,000 clones, roughly 92% occurring once. This sample was included in a study of shared clonotypes between healthy human individuals. The J gene is TRBJ2-2, the V gene TRBV5-1, with TRBD2 identical over 11 bases. The receptor was derived from a man between 18 and 35 years old in good health. Sequencing used naive CD4+ T cells sorted from blood. Subset of the sample: CD45RA+ positively selected. The CDR3 loop reads CASSSLGTSGTGELFF. The CDR3, as DNA: TGCGCCAGCAGCTCGCTCGGGACTAGCGGAACCGGGGAGCTGTTTTTT.